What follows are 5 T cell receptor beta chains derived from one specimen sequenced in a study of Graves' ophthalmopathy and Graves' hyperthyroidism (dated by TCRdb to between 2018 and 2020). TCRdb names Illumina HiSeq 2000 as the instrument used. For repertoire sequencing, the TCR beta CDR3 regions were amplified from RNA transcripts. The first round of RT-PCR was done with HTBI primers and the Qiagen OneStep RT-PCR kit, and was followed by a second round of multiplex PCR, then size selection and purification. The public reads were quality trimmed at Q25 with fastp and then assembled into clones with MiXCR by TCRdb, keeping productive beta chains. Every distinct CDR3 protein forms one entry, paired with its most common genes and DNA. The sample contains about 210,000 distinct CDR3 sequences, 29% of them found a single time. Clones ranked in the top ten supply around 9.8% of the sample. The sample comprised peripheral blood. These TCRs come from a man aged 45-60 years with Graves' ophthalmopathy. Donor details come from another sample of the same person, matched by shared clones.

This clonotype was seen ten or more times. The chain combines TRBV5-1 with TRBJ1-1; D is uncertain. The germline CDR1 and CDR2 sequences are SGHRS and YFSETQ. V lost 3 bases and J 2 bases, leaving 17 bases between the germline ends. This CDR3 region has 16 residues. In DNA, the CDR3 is TGCGCCAGCAGCTCGACCCTAGTCGGCGGAAACACTGAAGCTTTCTTT. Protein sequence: CASSSTLVGGNTEAFF.

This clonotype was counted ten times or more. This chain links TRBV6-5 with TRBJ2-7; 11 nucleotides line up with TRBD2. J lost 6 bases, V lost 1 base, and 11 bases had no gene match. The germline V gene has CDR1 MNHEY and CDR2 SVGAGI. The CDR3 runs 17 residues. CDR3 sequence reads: CASSYFPGLAGGGEQYF. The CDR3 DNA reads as TGTGCCAGCAGTTACTTTCCCGGTCTAGCGGGAGGCGGCGAGCAGTACTTC.

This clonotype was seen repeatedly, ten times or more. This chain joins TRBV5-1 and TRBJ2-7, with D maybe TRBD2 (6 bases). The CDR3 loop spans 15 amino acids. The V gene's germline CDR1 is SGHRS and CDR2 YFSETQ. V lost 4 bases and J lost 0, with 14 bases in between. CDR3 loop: CASSPRGGSSYEQYF. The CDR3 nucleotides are TGCGCCAGCAGCCCAAGGGGAGGAAGCTCCTACGAGCAGTACTTC. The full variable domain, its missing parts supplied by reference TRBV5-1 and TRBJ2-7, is KAGVTQTPRYLIKTRGQQVTLSCSPISGHRSVSWYQQTPGQGLQFLFEYFSETQRNKGNFPGRFSGRQFSNSRSEMNVSTLELGDSALYLCASSPRGGSSYEQYFGPGTRLTVT.

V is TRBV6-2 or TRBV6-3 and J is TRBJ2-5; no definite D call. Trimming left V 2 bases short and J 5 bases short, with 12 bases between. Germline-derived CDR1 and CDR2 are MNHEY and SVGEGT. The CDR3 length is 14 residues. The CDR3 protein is CASSYEASWETQYF. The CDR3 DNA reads TGTGCCAGCAGTTACGAAGCTTCGTGGGAGACCCAGTACTTC.

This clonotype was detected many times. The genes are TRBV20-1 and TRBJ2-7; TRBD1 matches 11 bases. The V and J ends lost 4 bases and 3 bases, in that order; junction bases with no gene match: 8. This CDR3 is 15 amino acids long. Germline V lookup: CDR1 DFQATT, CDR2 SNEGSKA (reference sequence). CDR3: CSATGTGGNIYEQYF. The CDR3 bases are TGCAGTGCTACTGGGACAGGGGGAAACATCTACGAGCAGTACTTC.